This TCR beta chain comes out of a study of T-cell reconstitution after alpha-beta-depleted transplantation in children. Study-level results: Reportedly, roughly two months post-transplant, alpha-beta T cells arose from several hundred expanded graft clones.

This clonotype occurred a few times. What it binds is not known. The germline CDR1 and CDR2 sequences are DFQATT and SNEGSKA (reference sequence). Trimming at V came to 2 bases and at J to 4 bases, leaving 13 bases not matched to a gene. CDR3 length equals 17 residues. A library of TCRbeta sequences, prepared with unique molecular identifiers, was generated. One entry per CDR3 protein results from TCRdb running MiXCR on the PCR reads. The sample records 250,000 to 400,000 distinct CDR3 sequences, 23% being singletons. The input for sequencing was PBMCs, mostly from graft donor cells, taken 180 days after TCRalphabeta/CD19-depleted stem cell transplant. The V gene is TRBV20-1, the J gene TRBJ2-3, with 9 bases matching TRBD2. This TCR came from a male patient between 5 and 17 years old who had a stem cell transplant for acute lymphoblastic leukemia, so the T cells may come from the graft donor. The CDR3 protein is CSARSYLAGVAADTQYF. DNA for the CDR3: TGCAGTGCTAGATCATACTTAGCGGGAGTTGCCGCAGATACGCAGTATTTT.